The clone carrying this T cell receptor beta chain appeared a few times. The data are from a study of patients with pleural tuberculosis. TCRdb re-called the reads with MiXCR, one entry per CDR3 protein. The sample has about 50,000 distinct CDR3 sequences; 7.3% are singletons. With 7 bases removed from V and 0 bases from J, the gap between germline ends came to 15 bases. The CDR3 consists of 14 residues. CDR1 is SQVTM and CDR2 is ANQGSEA in the germline V gene. The clonotype was recovered from a human donor with pleural tuberculosis. This chain uses TRBV29-1 with TRBJ1-2; possibly TRBD1 for D (6 bases). The CDR3 reads CSAPGRGSNYGYTF. In DNA, the CDR3 is TGCAGCGCTCCGGGGAGGGGGTCTAACTATGGCTACACCTTC.